The 26 T cell receptor beta chains below all came from one sample that was sequenced in a study of T cells in tumors after PD-1 blockade. Repertoires were generated with immunoSEQ multiplex PCR, while TCRdb's copy carries only in-frame clones and drops some. The table has approximately 35,000 clones, about three quarters seen once. The source was PBMCs, collected before anti-PD-1 treatment. All receptors come from a human donor with basal cell carcinoma.

The chain carries TRBV28 and TRBJ1-2; D not certain. CDR3 size: 11 residues. CDR1 and CDR2 (germline): MDHEN, SYDVKM. Trimming took off 11 bases at V and 1 base at J, with 8 bases between the two ends. The CDR3 region has the DNA TGTGCCGCAGCGATTAACTATGGCTACACCTTC. Its protein product is CAAAINYGYTF.

This clone was counted only a few times. The chain uses TRBV14 and TRBJ2-7, with TRBD2 matching over 8 bases. This CDR3 region has 15 residues. Per germline, CDR1 SGHDN and CDR2 FVKESK. With V trimmed by 1 base and J by 0 bases, 2 bases remained unmatched. The CDR3 protein is CASSQARGGSYEQYF. The CDR3 DNA reads TGTGCCAGCAGCCAAGCACGGGGGGGCTCCTACGAGCAGTACTTC.

This rearrangement joins TRBV7-2 to TRBJ2-2; the match to TRBD2 covers 10 bases. Trimming removed 1 base from V and 7 bases from J; junction bases left unmatched: 6. The CDR3 is 16 residues long. The V gene's germline CDR1 is SGHTA and CDR2 FQGNSA. CDR3 nucleotide sequence: TGTGCCAGCAGCTTAGGGAGCGGGGGGGCGGTCGGGGAGCTGTTTTTT. Translated, it gives CASSLGSGGAVGELFF.

The chain carries TRBV11-1 and TRBJ2-3, with D unresolved. Trimming removed 1 base at V and 4 bases at J, with 9 bases between. The CDR3 extends over 14 amino acids. Per germline, CDR1 SGHAT and CDR2 FQDESV (reference sequence). CDR3 DNA: TGTGCCAGCAGCTTAGGAGGCGTGTCAGATACGCAGTATTTT. This gives the protein CASSLGGVSDTQYF.

Judged by abundance, this clone is medium-sized (0.01 to 0.1%). The chain carries TRBV7-3 and TRBJ2-1, with 9 bases that match TRBD2. With 2 bases clipped from V and 0 bases from J, the junction kept 5 bases outside the gene matches. The CDR3 is made up of 17 amino acids. Germline CDR1 is SGHTA and CDR2 is FQGTGA. This CDR3 is CASSLYAGGSSYNEQFF. The CDR3 region has the DNA TGTGCCAGCAGCTTATACGCGGGAGGGTCCTCCTACAATGAGCAGTTCTTC.

This rearrangement joins TRBV5-1 to TRBJ2-3, with unresolved D. Germline V gene lookup returns CDR1 SGHRS and CDR2 YFSETQ. The CDR3 is made up of 15 amino acids. V lost 4 bases and J 3 bases, leaving 15 bases between the germline ends. The CDR3 spells CASSVPLSETDTQYF. CDR3 DNA: TGCGCCAGCAGCGTACCTTTAAGCGAGACAGATACGCAGTATTTT.

V and J are TRBV27 and TRBJ2-5; TRBD1 agrees at 11 bases. In germline, CDR1 is MNHEY, CDR2 SMNVEV (reference sequence). V was pared by 6 bases and J by 5 bases, with 17 bases of the junction left unmatched. This CDR3 has 18 residues. CDR3: CASRSPLRDRGARETQYF. The CDR3 DNA reads as TGTGCCAGCAGATCCCCTCTCCGGGACAGGGGGGCGCGGGAGACCCAGTACTTC.

The V gene is TRBV4-2, the J gene TRBJ2-1, with D maybe TRBD1 (5 bases). Deletions cut 4 bases from V and 8 bases from J, with 15 bases between. From germline, CDR1 is LGHNA and CDR2 YNFKEQ. CDR3 size: 14 residues. CDR3 DNA: TGTGCCAGCAGCCTCTATGTAGGGGCAGATGAGCAGTTCTTC. It is translated as CASSLYVGADEQFF.

The V call is TRBV7-8, the J call TRBJ1-1; D unclear. CDR3 length: 12 amino acids. Per germline, CDR1 SGHVS and CDR2 FQNEAQ. V lost 5 bases to trimming and J lost 6 bases, with 10 bases between them. The CDR3: CASSPYISEAFF. CDR3 coding DNA: TGTGCCAGCAGCCCTTATATCTCTGAAGCTTTCTTT.

This chain links TRBV24-1 with TRBJ2-1; D perhaps matches TRBD1 (6 bases). Trimming removed 5 bases from V and 7 bases from J, with 17 bases in between. Germline CDR1 and CDR2: KGHDR and SFDVKD. The CDR3 has 15 residues. CDR3 loop: CATSGSAGDRNEQFF. In DNA, the CDR3 is TGTGCCACCAGTGGTTCGGCAGGGGATAGGAATGAGCAGTTCTTC.

The V gene is TRBV9, the J gene TRBJ1-3; D possibly corresponds to TRBD1 (5 bases). The germline gives CDR1 SGDLS, CDR2 YYNGEE. The CDR3 length is 15 residues. V was shortened by 0 bases and J by 2 bases, with 9 bases between the two germline ends. The CDR3 loop reads CASSVGQGPGNTIYF. CDR3 DNA: TGTGCCAGCAGCGTAGGGCAGGGCCCTGGAAACACCATATATTTT.

This chain joins TRBV19 and TRBJ2-3; 7 positions agree with TRBD1. This CDR3 is 20 amino acids long. Germline CDR1 and CDR2: LNHDA and SQIVND (reference sequence). Trimming took 5 bases from V and 6 from J; bases not matched to a gene: 26. CDR3 residues: CASSRRDRQGTRARRDTQYF. The CDR3 bases are TGTGCCAGTAGTCGCCGGGACAGACAAGGGACGCGTGCTCGGAGGGATACGCAGTATTTT.

This chain joins TRBV7-2 and TRBJ2-1; no clear D. Germline V gene lookup returns CDR1 SGHTA and CDR2 FQGNSA. Trimming shortened V by 6 bases and J by 4 bases, and 16 bases separated the two germline ends. This CDR3 has 15 amino acids. CDR3 DNA sequence: TGTGCCAGCAGTCCTAGGGTGATTGTTTACAATGAGCAGTTCTTC. Translated: CASSPRVIVYNEQFF. The full variable domain, in which reference TRBV7-2 and TRBJ2-1 provide the parts outside the CDR3, is GAGVSQSPSNKVTEKGKDVELRCDPISGHTALYWYRQSLGQGLEFLIYFQGNSAPDKSGLPSDRFSAERTGGSVSTLTIQRTQQEDSAVYLCASSPRVIVYNEQFFGPGTRLTVL.

This rearrangement joins TRBV6-1 to TRBJ2-1; D is undetermined. The length of the CDR3 is 12 residues. Between the trimmed V and J ends, which lost 2 bases and 8 bases, there was a span of 7 bases. Germline lookup yields CDR1 MNHNS and CDR2 SASEGT. The CDR3, as DNA: TGTGCCAGCAGTGAAATTGCGTATGAGCAGTTCTTC. Its protein is CASSEIAYEQFF.

The V and J genes are TRBV6-5 and TRBJ2-4; D may match TRBD1 or TRBD2 (5 bases each). Trimming took 8 bases from V and 4 from J, leaving 15 bases between them. The CDR3 loop spans 14 amino acids. Germline-derived CDR1 and CDR2 are MNHEY and SVGAGI. DNA of the CDR3: TGTGCCAGCGGCAAACGGGACCAGAAAAACATTCAGTACTTC. Its protein product is CASGKRDQKNIQYF.

This clone was counted a few times. The J gene is TRBJ2-5, the V gene TRBV6-6; D ambiguous. Deletions cut 7 bases from V and 5 bases from J, with 11 bases between. The germline V gene encodes CDR1 MNHNY and CDR2 SVGAGI (reference sequence). This CDR3 comprises 12 residues. Written as DNA, the CDR3 is TGTGCCAGCAACCGAGGTACTGAGACCCAGTACTTC. This codes for CASNRGTETQYF.

V usage is TRBV7-9 and J usage is TRBJ1-4, with D perhaps TRBD1 (5 bases). The CDR3 extends over 15 amino acids. Trimming removed 5 bases from V and 3 bases from J, with 13 bases in between. Germline V gene data show CDR1 as SEHNR and CDR2 as FQNEAQ (reference sequence). DNA for the CDR3: TGTGCCAGCAGCGCCACGGGGGGGTCTAATGAAAAACTGTTTTTT. It encodes CASSATGGSNEKLFF.

The chain employs TRBV2 and TRBJ2-7, with 8 nucleotides matching TRBD2. With V trimmed by 5 bases and J by 0 bases, 3 bases remained unmatched. This CDR3 comprises 14 residues. Germline assignment: CDR1 SNHLY and CDR2 FYNNEI. DNA for the CDR3: TGTGCCAGCAGTCTACTAGCGGTCTCCTACGAGCAGTACTTC. Protein sequence: CASSLLAVSYEQYF.

The rearrangement links TRBV28 to TRBJ1-1; maybe TRBD1 (5 bases). The CDR3 covers 12 residues. V was shortened by 7 bases and J by 10 bases, with 16 bases between the two germline ends. CDR1 and CDR2 from the germline V gene are MDHEN and SYDVKM. The chain's CDR3 is CASTRDLLRAFF. The CDR3 nucleotides are TGTGCCAGCACTCGGGACCTCTTGCGAGCTTTCTTT. Supplemented by reference TRBV28 and TRBJ1-1, the full variable domain reads DVKVTQSSRYLVKRTGEKVFLECVQDMDHENMFWYRQDPGLGLRLIYFSYDVKMKEKGDIPEGYSVSREKKERFSLILESASTNQTSMYLCASTRDLLRAFFGQGTRLTVV.

The V gene is TRBV5-4, the J gene TRBJ2-7, with TRBD2 matching 9 bases. The ends lost 1 base at V and 0 bases at J; junction bases unmatched: 2. The CDR3 runs to 15 residues. CDR1 is SGHNT and CDR2 is YYREEE in the germline V gene (reference sequence). The CDR3 DNA sequence: TGTGCCAGCAGCTTGATAGCGGGGGTCTCCTACGAGCAGTACTTC. Encoded protein: CASSLIAGVSYEQYF. Drawing the rest from reference TRBV5-4 and TRBJ2-7, the complete variable domain is ETGVTQSPTHLIKTRGQQVTLRCSSQSGHNTVSWYQQALGQGPQFIFQYYREEENGRGNFPPRFSGLQFPNYSSELNVNALELDDSALYLCASSLIAGVSYEQYFGPGTRLTVT.

This chain uses TRBV7-9 with TRBJ2-3; D gene ambiguous. The germline V gene has CDR1 SEHNR and CDR2 FQNEAQ (reference sequence). Trimming pared 1 base from V and 3 bases from J, leaving 11 bases between. This CDR3 is built from 15 residues. In nucleotides, the CDR3 is TGTGCCAGCAGCTTAGGAACCCAGAATACAGATACGCAGTATTTT. Translated, it gives CASSLGTQNTDTQYF.

This clone came up once. The chain recombines TRBV10-1 with TRBJ2-4; TRBD1 agrees at 7 bases. Germline V gives CDR1 WNHNN, CDR2 SYGVQD (reference sequence). Germline trimming cut 8 bases from V and 8 bases from J; bases unmatched to any gene: 12. This CDR3 is 14 amino acids long. The CDR3 DNA is TGCGCCAGCGAACAGGGGACCGACGAGGACATTCAGTACTTC. Its translation is CASEQGTDEDIQYF.

The gene calls are TRBV7-2 and TRBJ1-6; D remains ambiguous. The CDR3 runs 14 residues. In germline, CDR1 is SGHTA, CDR2 FQGNSA. Trimming stripped 5 bases from V and 8 bases from J, with 13 bases between. The CDR3 nucleotides are TGTGCCAGCAGCCTCGGGTCGGCCTATTCACCCCTCCACTTT. Translated: CASSLGSAYSPLHF.

The CDR3 spells CASSEQRSNQPQHF. DNA for the CDR3: TGTGCCAGCAGTGAACAGAGATCCAATCAGCCCCAGCATTTT. The J gene is TRBJ1-5, the V gene TRBV6-1; no clear D gene. V dropped 2 bases and J dropped 3 bases, with 8 bases sitting between them. Germline CDR1 reads MNHNS; CDR2 reads SASEGT. The CDR3 consists of 14 residues.

The chain links TRBV6-2 or TRBV6-3 to TRBJ2-7, with TRBD1 identical over 10 bases. V shed 2 bases and J 4 bases; nucleotides not matched to a gene: 5. CDR3 size: 15 residues. The germline V gene encodes CDR1 MNHEY and CDR2 SVGEGT. CDR3 loop: CASSYPTGGAYEQYF. The CDR3 DNA is TGTGCCAGCAGTTACCCGACAGGGGGCGCGTACGAGCAGTACTTC.

This clone was seen a handful of times. The chain has TRBV7-9 and TRBJ1-2; perhaps TRBD1 as D (5 bases). Trimming cost V 1 base and J 4 bases, with 16 bases left between them. The CDR3 sequence is 16 residues long. Germline CDR1 reads SEHNR; CDR2 reads FQNEAQ (reference sequence). DNA of the CDR3: TGTGCCAGCAGCTTAGGCCCCTTGGGGACGGGCTATGGCTACACCTTC. Translating gives CASSLGPLGTGYGYTF.